The 21 T cell receptor beta chains below all came from one sample that was sequenced in a study of OX40 agonist ivuxolimab in advanced cancers. Profiled with immunoSEQ multiplex PCR; TCRdb holds only in-frame clones, not every one. The sample lists under 30,000 clones; roughly 82% were seen once. The source material was CD4+ or CD8+ T cells sorted from blood, sampled in a trial of the OX40 agonist ivuxolimab. All receptors come from an adult with an advanced solid tumor such as melanoma, head and neck, liver or kidney cancer.

The J gene is TRBJ2-7, the V gene TRBV18; D possibly matches TRBD1 or TRBD2 (7 bases each). CDR1 and CDR2 from the germline V gene are KGHSH and LQKENI. CDR3 length: 15 residues. Trimming shortened V by 4 bases and J by 3 bases, and 16 bases separated the two germline ends. The DNA for the CDR3 is TGTGCCAGCTCACTAGGCCAGGGGGGGTTCTACGAGCAGTACTTC. Translating gives CASSLGQGGFYEQYF.

The chain recombines TRBV2 with TRBJ1-1, with 9 bases fitting TRBD1. V lost 4 bases and J lost 4; bases outside the gene matches: 4. The CDR3 consists of 14 residues. Germline CDR1 and CDR2: SNHLY and FYNNEI. The CDR3 here is CASSGGQGSTEAFF. The CDR3 DNA reads TGTGCCAGCAGTGGGGGACAGGGAAGCACTGAAGCTTTCTTT.

The genes are TRBV4-3 and TRBJ2-3; 8 nucleotides agree with TRBD2. Germline lookup yields CDR1 LGHNA and CDR2 YSLEER. The CDR3 extends over 17 amino acids. J lost 0 bases, V lost 0 bases, and 5 bases had no gene match. The CDR3 loop reads CASSQEAGGTSTDTQYF. The CDR3 nucleotides read TGCGCCAGCAGCCAAGAGGCGGGGGGCACCAGCACAGATACGCAGTATTTT.

This clone was detected a few times. The rearrangement uses TRBV10-3 and TRBJ2-2; a weak D match, TRBD1 (6 bases). Trimming stripped 10 bases from V and 4 bases from J, with 13 bases between. The CDR3 spans 13 residues. CDR1 ENHRY and CDR2 SYGVKD come from the germline V gene. The CDR3 loop is CASKGDGTGELFF. CDR3 nucleotide sequence: TGTGCCAGCAAGGGGGACGGCACCGGGGAGCTGTTTTTT.

This chain uses TRBV4-1 with TRBJ2-7; D may be TRBD1 (5 bases). The CDR3 is 14 amino acids. The germline CDR1 and CDR2 sequences are MGHRA and YSYEKL. V lost 0 bases to trimming and J lost 3 bases, with 9 bases between them. CDR3 protein: CASSQDAGYYEQYF. The CDR3 nucleotides read TGCGCCAGCAGCCAAGATGCAGGGTACTACGAGCAGTACTTC.

V usage is TRBV12-5 and J usage is TRBJ2-5, with D possibly matching TRBD2 (7 bases). This CDR3 spans 16 amino acids. Trimming removed 4 bases at V and 0 bases at J, with 15 bases between. Germline CDR1 LGHNT, CDR2 FRNRAP. CDR3 sequence (DNA): TGTGCTAGTGGTTCCCGGGGGGCGGGATACCAAGAGACCCAGTACTTC. It yields the protein CASGSRGAGYQETQYF.

The chain has TRBV9 and TRBJ2-2, with no clear D. This CDR3 is 12 amino acids long. Deletions cut 2 bases from V and 7 bases from J, with 6 bases between. Looked up from germline, CDR1 is SGDLS and CDR2 is YYNGEE. The CDR3 nucleotides read TGTGCCAGCAGCGTCTCCCGCGGGGAGCTGTTTTTT. Amino acid sequence: CASSVSRGELFF.

The V and J genes are TRBV19 and TRBJ2-1; 13 bases map to TRBD2. CDR1 and CDR2 from the germline V gene are LNHDA and SQIVND (reference sequence). This CDR3 spans 16 amino acids. V dropped 9 bases and J dropped 2; count of bases not matched to a gene: 7. This CDR3 reads CASGLAGAPTYNEQFF. The CDR3 nucleotides read TGTGCCAGCGGACTAGCGGGGGCCCCTACCTACAATGAGCAGTTCTTC.

The chain uses TRBV29-1 and TRBJ2-2; possibly TRBD2 for D (6 bases). V was shortened by 4 bases and J by 3 bases, with 9 bases between the two germline ends. The germline V gene has CDR1 SQVTM and CDR2 ANQGSEA. The CDR3 sequence is 13 residues long. CDR3 sequence: CSVVGGDTGELFF. The CDR3 DNA follows: TGCAGCGTTGTAGGAGGGGACACCGGGGAGCTGTTTTTT.

The rearrangement links TRBV6-5 to TRBJ1-2; 9 bases are a match to TRBD1. The V gene end was trimmed by 0 bases and the J gene end by 4 bases; junction bases not matched to a gene: 0. Germline CDR1 and CDR2: MNHEY and SVGAGI. This CDR3 is built from 14 residues. CDR3 sequence: CASSYSGQGYGYTF. DNA for the CDR3: TGTGCCAGCAGTTACTCGGGACAGGGCTATGGCTACACCTTC.

This clone was observed a few times. The chain carries TRBV11-2 and TRBJ2-2, with D perhaps matching TRBD1 (5 bases). The V end lost 5 bases, the J end lost 5 bases, and 15 bases lay between the germline ends. The CDR3 loop spans 15 amino acids. Germline V gives CDR1 SGHAT, CDR2 FQNNGV. The CDR3 loop reads CASSTYNRGTGELFF. CDR3 bases: TGTGCCAGCAGCACATACAATAGGGGTACCGGGGAGCTGTTTTTT.

The rearrangement joins TRBV9 to TRBJ1-3; D remains unclear. Germline CDR1 is SGDLS and CDR2 is YYNGEE. Trimming cost V 0 bases and J 2 bases, with 9 bases left between them. This CDR3 has 15 amino acids. In nucleotides, the CDR3 is TGTGCCAGCAGCGTAGCGGAGTACCCTGGAAACACCATATATTTT. It specifies CASSVAEYPGNTIYF.

This chain joins TRBV7-2 and TRBJ1-1, with TRBD1 identical over 10 bases. The CDR3 covers 14 residues. Germline CDR1 reads SGHTA; CDR2 reads FQGNSA. The J segment lost 5 bases and the V segment lost 7 bases, leaving 7 bases of the junction unmatched. The CDR3 sequence: CASTGTGARTEAFF. The CDR3 DNA reads as TGTGCCAGCACCGGGACAGGGGCCCGGACTGAAGCTTTCTTT.

V gene TRBV6-5 combines with J gene TRBJ2-7; D is unresolved. The CDR3 loop spans 14 amino acids. Trimming took 6 bases from V and 1 from J, leaving 13 bases between them. CDR1 MNHEY and CDR2 SVGAGI come from the germline V gene. In DNA, the CDR3 is TGTGCCAGCAGAGCTCTGGACGGATCCTACGAGCAGTACTTC. Translated, it gives CASRALDGSYEQYF.

The rearrangement joins TRBV6-6 to TRBJ2-7, with 8 bases aligning to TRBD1. This CDR3 contains 15 residues. CDR1 and CDR2 from the germline V gene are MNHNY and SVGAGI (reference sequence). V dropped 0 bases and J dropped 7; count of bases not matched to a gene: 8. CDR3 DNA sequence: TGTGCCAGCAGTTACTCGGGCCAGGGGGCTCGGGAGCAGTACTTC. This gives the protein CASSYSGQGAREQYF.

This chain joins TRBV28 and TRBJ1-5; a possible D gene is TRBD1 (6 bases). Trimming took off 10 bases at V and 7 bases at J, with 17 bases between the two ends. Per the germline V gene, CDR1 is MDHEN and CDR2 is SYDVKM. CDR3 length equals 13 residues. DNA of the CDR3: TGTGCCACCGTACAGGGAATGTGGCAGCCCCAGCATTTT. It codes for CATVQGMWQPQHF.

This clone has a single count. The CDR3 DNA reads TGCGCCAGCAGCCAAGATATAGGACAGGGAAGCACTGAAGCTTTCTTT. It codes for CASSQDIGQGSTEAFF. The rearrangement uses TRBV4-3 and TRBJ1-1; 8 bases line up with TRBD1. The CDR3 is 16 residues long. Germline trimming cut 0 bases from V and 4 bases from J; bases unmatched to any gene: 7. CDR1 and CDR2 (germline): LGHNA, YSLEER.

The rearrangement uses TRBV6-1 and TRBJ1-4; D is unresolved. Trimming removed 6 bases from V and 8 bases from J, with 13 bases in between. CDR1 is MNHNS, CDR2 SASEGT, per germline. The CDR3 length is 13 residues. CDR3: CASSSGAWEKLFF. The CDR3 DNA sequence: TGTGCCAGCAGCTCGGGAGCATGGGAAAAACTGTTTTTT.

The rearrangement links TRBV18 to TRBJ2-3; 10 positions match TRBD1. The CDR3 loop spans 16 amino acids. V lost 5 bases to trimming and J lost 1 base; unmatched junction nucleotides: 6. Per germline, CDR1 KGHSH and CDR2 LQKENI. Here the CDR3 reads CASSYGQGVGTDTQYF. The CDR3, as DNA: TGTGCCAGCTCATATGGACAGGGGGTTGGCACAGATACGCAGTATTTT.

Details on this clone: This CDR3 is also generated by other DNA sequences in the sample. V usage is TRBV7-9 and J usage is TRBJ1-1, with TRBD1 matching over 9 bases. There are 15 residues in the CDR3. J was trimmed by 5 bases and V by 5 bases; bases with no gene match: 9. Looked up from germline, CDR1 is SEHNR and CDR2 is FQNEAQ (reference sequence). DNA of the CDR3: TGTGCCAGCAGCCCCCAGACAGGGGGTGAAACTGAAGCTTTCTTT. The encoded protein is CASSPQTGGETEAFF.

V gene TRBV9 combines with J gene TRBJ2-2; 7 positions match TRBD1. Germline trimming cut 4 bases from V and 6 bases from J; bases unmatched to any gene: 15. The CDR3 extends over 17 amino acids. Germline V gene data show CDR1 as SGDLS and CDR2 as YYNGEE. For the CDR3, the DNA is TGTGCCAGCAGCTCCCGACAGGGCCCCAGTCAAGCCGGGGAGCTGTTTTTT. Residues: CASSSRQGPSQAGELFF.